This T cell receptor beta chain was recovered during a study of blood T cell repertoires in COVID-19. As to this clone: One end of the junction does not line up with germline, which may come from a read error.

Germline V gene lookup returns CDR1 MNHEY and CDR2 SVGAGI. This CDR3 comprises 11 residues. Profiled with immunoSEQ multiplex PCR; TCRdb holds only in-frame clones, not every one. The sample includes 300,000 to 400,000 clones, 80% to 90% seen only once; the top ten take over 4.5%. Cohort assignment relied on participant-reported clinical history. The sample taken for sequencing was PBMCs or T cells enriched from blood (not recorded which). The sequence was collected from a man between 25 and 39 years old who had recovered from COVID-19. The V call is TRBV6-5, the J call TRBJ2-7; a weak D match, TRBD2 (6 bases). CDR3 bases: TGTGCCAGCACCCTCGGGGGTCCCTTCCTATTC. Its translation is CASTLGGPFLF.